The clone carrying this TCR beta chain was recorded at least ten times. Per germline, CDR1 GTSNPN and CDR2 SVGIG (reference sequence). Trimming took 5 bases from V and 4 from J, leaving 18 bases between them. CDR3 size: 14 residues. The data stem from a study of molecular identifiers for immune sequencing clone quantification. MiXCR was run by TCRdb on the PCR reads, yielding one entry per CDR3 protein. The repertoire holds about 640,000 distinct CDR3 sequences, with just under 20% as singletons. This chain connects TRBV30 to TRBJ2-7; D is possibly TRBD1 or TRBD2 (5 bases each). The sample comprised naive CD8+ T cells from blood, with Jurkat cell RNA spiked in. Specified subset: FACS-sorted CD8+CD4-CCR7+CD45RA+ naive T cells. The receptor's source is a human donor in good health. Some libraries in this study had Jurkat cell RNA spiked in. This CDR3 reads CAWGRLGTPYEQYF. In DNA, the CDR3 is TGTGCCTGGGGAAGACTCGGGACCCCTTACGAGCAGTACTTC.